The clone carrying this T cell receptor (beta chain) occurred many times. Its antigen is currently unknown. BIOMED2 TRB-A/B primer pools were used in multiplex TRB PCR. TCRdb ran MiXCR on the multiplex PCR reads and lists one entry per CDR3 protein. The sample records approximately 17,000 distinct CDR3 sequences, 28% being singletons. Between the trimmed V and J ends, which lost 6 bases and 5 bases, there was a span of 16 bases. CDR1 and CDR2 from the germline V gene are MNHEY and SVGAGI. The CDR3 is made up of 14 amino acids. This sample stems from a study of T and B cells in COVID-19 patients. About the study: Of 20 active-infection patients, approximately 12 were critically ill with mechanical ventilation or extracorporeal membrane oxygenation. Study conclusions and caveats: Symptomatic-phase blood samples from mildly ill patients and early samples from severe cases were scarce.

Blood genomic DNA input for TRB amplification was roughly 250-500 ng. The sequenced sample consisted of blood. The origin of this receptor is a human donor who had recovered from COVID-19. The chain combines TRBV6-5 with TRBJ2-5; no definite D call. The CDR3: CASRDSLVWETQYF. CDR3 nucleotide sequence: TGTGCCAGCAGAGACTCCCTGGTGTGGGAGACCCAGTACTTC.